The entry that follows covers one TCR beta chain sequence. As yet, its antigen is unknown. Researchers took RNA transcripts and amplified the TCR beta CDR3 regions from them. The HTBI primer set served for first-round RT-PCR of the TCR CDR3. TCRdb recomputed calls from the multiplex PCR reads with MiXCR, one row per CDR3 protein. Of 450,000 to 700,000 distinct CDR3 sequences listed, approximately 44% are singletons. This specimen comes from a study of T cells in Graves' hyperthyroidism and ophthalmopathy. Study observations and caveats: Most clonotypes expanded in the thyroid (above 0.001) were also present in blood. The model forecast ophthalmopathy, anticipating it by a median approximately 6.1 months before onset.

For the diagnoses, clinical symptoms, serum thyroxine and TRAb, thyroid ultrasound and orbital computed tomography were used. Germline V lookup: CDR1 SGHRS, CDR2 YFSETQ. The CDR3 covers 13 residues. The V and J ends lost 7 bases and 5 bases respectively, with 15 bases between them. This clonotype was obtained from an adult woman with Graves' disease, either hyperthyroidism or ophthalmopathy (not recorded which). The sequencing sample was made of peripheral blood or thyroid tissue (not recorded which). The rearrangement joins TRBV5-1 to TRBJ2-5; D may correspond to TRBD1 or TRBD2 (5 bases each). The CDR3 region is CASAHPGTETQYF. For the CDR3, the DNA is TGCGCCAGCGCTCACCCGGGGACGGAGACCCAGTACTTC. Full variable domain (remainder filled in from reference TRBV5-1 and TRBJ2-5): KAGVTQTPRYLIKTRGQQVTLSCSPISGHRSVSWYQQTPGQGLQFLFEYFSETQRNKGNFPGRFSGRQFSNSRSEMNVSTLELGDSALYLCASAHPGTETQYFGPGTRLLVL.